This TCR beta chain emerged from a study of identical twins. V shed 3 bases and J shed 1 base, with 19 bases lying between them. This CDR3 comprises 18 residues. TCRdb used MiXCR to reprocess the 5' RACE reads, holding one entry per CDR3 protein. The repertoire holds approximately 700,000 distinct CDR3 sequences, with around 5.7% as singletons. Input material: naive T cells sorted from blood. The J gene is TRBJ1-5, the V gene TRBV12-3 or TRBV12-4; D may be TRBD1 (6 bases). The TCR sequence derives from a man between 18 and 29 years old in good health. In nucleotides, the CDR3 is TGTGCCAGCAGTTTCCCTCCTACGGGACACTTAAGCAATCAGCCCCAGCATTTT. Protein: CASSFPPTGHLSNQPQHF.